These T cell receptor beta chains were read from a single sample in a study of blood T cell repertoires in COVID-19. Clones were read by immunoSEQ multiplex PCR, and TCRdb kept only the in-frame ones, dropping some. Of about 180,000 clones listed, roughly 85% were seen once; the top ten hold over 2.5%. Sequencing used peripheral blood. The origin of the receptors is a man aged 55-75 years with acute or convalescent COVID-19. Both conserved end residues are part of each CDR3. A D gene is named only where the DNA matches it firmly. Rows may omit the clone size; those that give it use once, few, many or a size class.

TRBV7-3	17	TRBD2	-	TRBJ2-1	CASSSPRGSGNYNEQFF	TGTGCCAGCAGCTCCCCCCGTGGTAGCGGGAACTACAATGAGCAGTTCTTC
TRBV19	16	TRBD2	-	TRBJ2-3	CASSIGAGTGTDTQYF	TGTGCCAGTAGTATAGGAGCGGGAACGGGGACAGATACGCAGTATTTT
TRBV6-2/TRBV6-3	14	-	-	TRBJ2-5	CASSLSGIQETQYF	TGTGCCAGCAGTCTTTCGGGGATCCAAGAGACCCAGTACTTC
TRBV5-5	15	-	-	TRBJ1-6	CASSGESSYNSPLHF	TGTGCCAGCAGCGGTGAGAGCTCCTATAATTCACCCCTCCACTTT
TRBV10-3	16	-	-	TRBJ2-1	CAISANRLSSYNEQFF	TGTGCCATCAGTGCAAACAGGCTATCCTCCTACAATGAGCAGTTCTTC
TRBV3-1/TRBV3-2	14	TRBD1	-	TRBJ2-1	CASSPRDRYNEQFF	TGTGCCAGCAGCCCCCGGGACAGGTACAATGAGCAGTTCTTC
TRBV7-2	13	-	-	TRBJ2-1	CASSLSLYNEQFF	TGTGCCAGCAGCTTATCCCTTTACAATGAGCAGTTCTTC
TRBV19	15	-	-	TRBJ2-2	CASRPSGTNTGELFF	TGTGCCAGTAGACCGAGCGGCACGAACACCGGGGAGCTGTTTTTT
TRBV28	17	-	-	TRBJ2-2	CASTTQGGGPLSGELFF	TGTGCCAGCACGACCCAAGGGGGAGGGCCTCTATCCGGGGAGCTGTTTTTT
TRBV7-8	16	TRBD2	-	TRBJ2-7	CASSLTSGRRPYEQYF	TGTGCCAGCAGCTTAACCAGCGGGAGGCGGCCCTACGAGCAGTACTTC
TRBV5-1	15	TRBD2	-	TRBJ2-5	CASSGQGTREETQYF	TGCGCCAGCAGCGGTCAAGGGACTAGAGAAGAGACCCAGTACTTC
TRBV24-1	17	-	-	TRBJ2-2	CATSDSGIAGATGELFF	TGTGCCACCAGTGATTCTGGGATCGCGGGGGCGACCGGGGAGCTGTTTTTT
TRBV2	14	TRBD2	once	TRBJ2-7	CASSLAGLTYEQYF	TGTGCCAGCAGTTTAGCGGGGCTCACCTACGAGCAGTACTTC
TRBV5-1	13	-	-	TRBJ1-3	CASRQGPGNTIYF	TGCGCCAGCAGACAGGGACCTGGAAACACCATATATTTT
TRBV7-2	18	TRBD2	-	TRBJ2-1	CASSKLAGALVLYNEQFF	TGTGCCAGCAGCAAACTAGCGGGCGCCCTTGTTCTCTACAATGAGCAGTTCTTC
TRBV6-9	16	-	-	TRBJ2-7	CASRNTLVGLPSEQYF	TGTGCCAGCAGAAATACCCTAGTGGGACTTCCATCGGAGCAGTACTTC
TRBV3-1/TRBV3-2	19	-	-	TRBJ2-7	CASSREGTYGVKSSYEQYF	TGTGCCAGCAGCCGGGAGGGGACATACGGGGTCAAGAGCTCCTACGAGCAGTACTTC
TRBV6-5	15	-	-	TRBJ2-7	CASSYGAAFSYEQYF	TGTGCCAGCAGTTACGGGGCAGCCTTTTCCTACGAGCAGTACTTC
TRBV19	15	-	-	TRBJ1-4	CASSSRDTFNEKLFF	TGTGCCAGTAGTAGCCGGGACACCTTTAATGAAAAACTGTTTTTT
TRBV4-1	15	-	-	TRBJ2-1	CASSQAESSYNEQFF	TGCGCCAGCAGCCAAGCGGAGAGCTCCTACAATGAGCAGTTCTTC
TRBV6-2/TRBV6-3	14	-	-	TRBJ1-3	CASSYTASGNTIYF	TGTGCCAGCAGTTACACAGCCTCTGGAAACACCATATATTTT
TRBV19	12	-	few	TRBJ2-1	CASSRLYNEQFF	TGTGCCAGTAGTCGACTTTACAATGAGCAGTTCTTC
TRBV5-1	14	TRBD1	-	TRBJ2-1	CASSRQGGHNEQFF	TGCGCCAGCAGCCGACAGGGCGGCCACAATGAGCAGTTCTTC
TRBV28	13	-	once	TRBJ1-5	CASRSSTPQPQHF	TGTGCCAGCCGAAGTAGTACGCCCCAGCCCCAGCATTTT
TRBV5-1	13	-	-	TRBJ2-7	CASSLRTSREQYF	TGCGCCAGCAGCTTGAGGACTTCCCGCGAGCAGTACTTC
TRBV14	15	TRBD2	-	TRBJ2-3	CASSYSGSRADTQYF	TGTGCCAGCAGCTATAGCGGGAGTAGGGCAGATACGCAGTATTTT
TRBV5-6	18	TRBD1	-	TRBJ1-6	CASSLGVRQGVASSPLHF	TGTGCCAGCAGCTTGGGGGTACGACAGGGGGTTGCTAGTTCACCCCTCCACTTT
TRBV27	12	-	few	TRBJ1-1	CASRGGFREAFF	TGTGCCAGCAGGGGAGGATTCAGGGAAGCTTTCTTT
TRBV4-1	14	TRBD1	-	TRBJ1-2	CASSQGDRADGYTF	TGCGCCAGCAGCCAAGGCGACAGGGCGGATGGCTACACCTTC
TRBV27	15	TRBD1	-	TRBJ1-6	CASSFYRDRASPLHF	TGTGCCAGCAGTTTCTATCGGGACAGGGCTTCACCCCTCCACTTT
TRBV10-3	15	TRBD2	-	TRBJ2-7	CAISDSGLAGYEQYF	TGTGCCATCAGTGACTCCGGACTAGCGGGCTACGAGCAGTACTTC
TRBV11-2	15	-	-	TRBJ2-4	CASSLGRVAKNIQYF	TGTGCCAGCAGCTTAGGGCGGGTAGCCAAAAACATTCAGTACTTC
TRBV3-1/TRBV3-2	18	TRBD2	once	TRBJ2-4	CASSQDLAGVRAGNIQYF	TGTGCCAGCAGCCAAGATTTGGCGGGAGTAAGAGCCGGAAACATTCAGTACTTC
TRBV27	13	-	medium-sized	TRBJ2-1	CASSPRLGNEQFF	TGTGCCAGCAGTCCCAGACTAGGGAATGAGCAGTTCTTC
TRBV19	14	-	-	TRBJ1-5	CASSIEGLNQPQHF	TGTGCCAGTAGTATAGAGGGACTGAATCAGCCCCAGCATTTT
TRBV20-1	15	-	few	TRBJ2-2	CSAGVHGKGTGELFF	TGCAGTGCTGGTGTTCACGGCAAGGGGACCGGGGAGCTGTTTTTT
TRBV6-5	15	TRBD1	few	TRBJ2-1	CASSRTGDVRNEQFF	TGTGCCAGCAGCCGGACAGGTGATGTACGCAATGAGCAGTTCTTC
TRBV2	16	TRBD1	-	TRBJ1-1	CASGGDRGLSGTEAFF	TGTGCCAGCGGGGGGGACAGGGGACTAAGTGGCACTGAAGCTTTCTTT
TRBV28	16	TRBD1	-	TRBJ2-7	CASSPPSGQLYSEQYF	TGTGCCAGCAGTCCCCCCTCGGGACAGCTCTACTCCGAGCAGTACTTC
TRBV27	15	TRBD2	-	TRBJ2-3	CASSLFGLAIDTQYF	TGTGCCAGCAGTTTATTCGGACTAGCGATAGATACGCAGTATTTT